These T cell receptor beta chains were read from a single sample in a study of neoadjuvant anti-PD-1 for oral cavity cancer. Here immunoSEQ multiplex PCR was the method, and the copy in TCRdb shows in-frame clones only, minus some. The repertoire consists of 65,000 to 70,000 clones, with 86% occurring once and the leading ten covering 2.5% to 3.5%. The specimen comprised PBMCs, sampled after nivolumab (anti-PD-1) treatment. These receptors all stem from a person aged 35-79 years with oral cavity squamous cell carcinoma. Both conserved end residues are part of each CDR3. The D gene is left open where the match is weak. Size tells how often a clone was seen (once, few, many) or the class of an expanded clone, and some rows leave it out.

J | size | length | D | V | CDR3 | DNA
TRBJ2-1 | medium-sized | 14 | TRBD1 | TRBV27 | CASRVQGIYNEQFF | TGTGCCAGCAGAGTACAGGGGATCTACAATGAGCAGTTCTTC
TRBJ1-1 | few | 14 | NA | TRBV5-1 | CASNPLGPSTEAFF | TGCGCCAGCAACCCGCTGGGGCCATCCACTGAAGCTTTCTTT
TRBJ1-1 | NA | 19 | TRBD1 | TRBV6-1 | CASSDNDRGRNLMNTEAFF | TGTGCCAGCAGTGATAACGACAGGGGGCGAAACCTAATGAACACTGAAGCTTTCTTT
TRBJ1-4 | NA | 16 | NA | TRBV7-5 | CARSPDVEGGAEKLFF | TGTGCCAGAAGCCCCGATGTTGAGGGGGGGGCTGAAAAACTGTTTTTT
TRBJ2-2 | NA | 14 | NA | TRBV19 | CASSMGIRTGELFF | TGTGCCAGTAGTATGGGCATAAGGACCGGGGAGCTGTTTTTT
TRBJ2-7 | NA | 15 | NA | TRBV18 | CASSLNRDGPGEQYF | TGTGCCAGCTCTCTAAATCGTGACGGCCCGGGCGAGCAGTACTTC
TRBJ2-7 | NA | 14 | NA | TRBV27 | CASRSMGNTYEQYF | TGTGCCAGCAGGAGCATGGGAAATACCTACGAGCAGTACTTC
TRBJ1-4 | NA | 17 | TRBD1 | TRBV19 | CASSRGQGSATNEKLFF | TGTGCCAGTAGTAGGGGACAGGGGAGCGCAACTAATGAAAAACTGTTTTTT
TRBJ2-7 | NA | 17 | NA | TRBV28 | CASSLKIQARSSYEQYF | TGTGCCAGCAGTTTAAAAATTCAGGCGAGGAGCTCCTACGAGCAGTACTTC
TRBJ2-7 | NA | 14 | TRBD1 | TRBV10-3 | CAISETGGFYEQYF | TGTGCCATCAGTGAGACAGGGGGATTTTACGAGCAGTACTTC
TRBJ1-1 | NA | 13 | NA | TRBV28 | CASRTTSNTEAFF | TGTGCCAGCAGGACAACTTCGAACACTGAAGCTTTCTTT
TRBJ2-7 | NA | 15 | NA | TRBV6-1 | CASSEGKPDSYEQYF | TGTGCCAGCAGTGAAGGTAAGCCCGACTCCTACGAGCAGTACTTC
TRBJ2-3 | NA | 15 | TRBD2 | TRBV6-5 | CASSRTSGSADTQYF | TGTGCCAGCAGTAGGACTAGCGGGAGTGCAGATACGCAGTATTTT
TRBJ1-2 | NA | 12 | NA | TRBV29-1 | CSVNSVNYGYTF | TGCAGCGTCAACAGTGTGAACTATGGCTACACCTTC
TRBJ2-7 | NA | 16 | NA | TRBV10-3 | CAISELRGFYSYEQYF | TGTGCCATCAGTGAGTTAAGGGGTTTCTACTCCTACGAGCAGTACTTC
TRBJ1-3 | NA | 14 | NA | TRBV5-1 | CASRQGQSGNTIYF | TGCGCCAGCAGACAAGGACAGTCTGGAAACACCATATATTTT
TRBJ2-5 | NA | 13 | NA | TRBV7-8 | CASSLGVIETQYF | TGTGCCAGCAGCTTAGGAGTTATTGAGACCCAGTACTTC
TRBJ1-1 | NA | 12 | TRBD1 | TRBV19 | CASSDRGTEAFF | TGTGCCAGTAGTGACAGGGGGACTGAAGCTTTCTTT
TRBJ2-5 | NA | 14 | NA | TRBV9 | CASSVGGTQETQYF | TGTGCCAGCAGCGTAGGCGGGACTCAAGAGACCCAGTACTTC
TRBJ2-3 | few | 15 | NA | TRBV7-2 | CASSYRGIGTDTQYF | TGTGCCAGCAGCTATCGGGGTATAGGCACAGATACGCAGTATTTT
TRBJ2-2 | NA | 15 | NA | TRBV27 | CASRPYTSHTGELFF | TGTGCCAGCAGACCTTACACTAGTCATACCGGGGAGCTGTTTTTT
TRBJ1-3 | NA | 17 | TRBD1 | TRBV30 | CAWKQGGNYISGNTIYF | TGTGCCTGGAAACAGGGGGGTAACTACATCTCTGGAAACACCATATATTTT
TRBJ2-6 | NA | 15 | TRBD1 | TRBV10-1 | CASAQGAAGANVLTF | TGCGCCAGCGCGCAGGGGGCCGCTGGGGCCAACGTCCTGACTTTC
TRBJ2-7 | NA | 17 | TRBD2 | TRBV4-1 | CASSQDSLAGGPSEQYF | TGCGCCAGCAGCCAAGATTCACTAGCGGGAGGGCCGAGCGAGCAGTACTTC
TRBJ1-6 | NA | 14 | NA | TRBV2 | CASRYRDRYSPLHF | TGTGCCAGCAGATACCGGGACCGCTATTCACCCCTCCACTTT
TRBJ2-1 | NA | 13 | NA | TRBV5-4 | CASTVDSYNEQFF | TGTGCCAGCACTGTGGACAGTTACAATGAGCAGTTCTTC
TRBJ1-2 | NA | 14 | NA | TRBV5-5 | CASSLEGALYGYTF | TGTGCCAGCAGCTTGGAAGGGGCACTATATGGCTACACCTTC
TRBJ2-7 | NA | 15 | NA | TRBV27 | CASMVDVASVREQYF | TGTGCCAGCATGGTAGATGTGGCTAGCGTGAGAGAGCAGTACTTC
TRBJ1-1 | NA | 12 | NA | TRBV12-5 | CASGLWSTEAFF | TGTGCTAGTGGTTTGTGGAGCACTGAAGCTTTCTTT
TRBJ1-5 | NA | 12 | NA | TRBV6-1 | CASGQPDQPQHF | TGTGCCAGTGGACAGCCCGACCAGCCCCAGCATTTT
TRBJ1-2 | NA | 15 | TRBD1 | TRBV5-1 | CASSIGGTGESGYTF | TGCGCCAGCAGCATTGGGGGGACAGGGGAAAGTGGCTACACCTTC
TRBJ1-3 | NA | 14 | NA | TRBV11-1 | CASSARSRRNTIYF | TGTGCCAGCAGCGCGCGCTCCCGGCGGAACACCATATATTTT
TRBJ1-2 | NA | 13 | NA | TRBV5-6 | CASSHSVGDGYTF | TGTGCCAGCAGCCATTCCGTCGGGGATGGCTACACCTTC
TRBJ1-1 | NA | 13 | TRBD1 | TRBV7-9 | CASGEGAGTEAFF | TGTGCCTCCGGGGAGGGGGCAGGGACTGAAGCTTTCTTT
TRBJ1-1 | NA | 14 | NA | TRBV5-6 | CASSSAAPSPGAFF | TGTGCCAGCAGCTCCGCGGCCCCGTCTCCTGGAGCTTTCTTT
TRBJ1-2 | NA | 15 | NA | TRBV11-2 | CASSLTGAPDYGYTF | TGTGCCAGCAGCCTAACGGGGGCGCCTGACTATGGCTACACCTTC
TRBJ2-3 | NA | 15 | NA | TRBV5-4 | CASSLVPSVPDTQYF | TGTGCCAGCAGCTTGGTCCCTAGTGTGCCAGATACGCAGTATTTT
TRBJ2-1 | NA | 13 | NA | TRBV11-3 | CASSFFPEGEQFF | TGTGCCAGCAGCTTTTTTCCGGAGGGGGAGCAGTTCTTC
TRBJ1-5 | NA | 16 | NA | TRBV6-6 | CASRHQGEGLGQPQHF | TGTGCCAGCAGGCATCAGGGAGAGGGTCTGGGTCAGCCCCAGCATTTT